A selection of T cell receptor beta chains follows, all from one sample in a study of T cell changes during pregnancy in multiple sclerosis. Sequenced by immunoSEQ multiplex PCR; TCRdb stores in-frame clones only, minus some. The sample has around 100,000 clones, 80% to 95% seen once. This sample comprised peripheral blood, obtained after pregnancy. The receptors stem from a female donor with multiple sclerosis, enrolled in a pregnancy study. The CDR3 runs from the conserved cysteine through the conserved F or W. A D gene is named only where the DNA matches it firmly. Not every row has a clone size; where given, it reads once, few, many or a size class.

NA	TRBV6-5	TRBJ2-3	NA	TGTGCCAGCAGTTCCTATTCAGGGGTCGTTGATACGCAGTATTTT	CASSSYSGVVDTQYF
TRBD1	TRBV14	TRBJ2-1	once	TGTGCCAGCAGCCAAGATTTTCAGGGGGATGAGCAGTTCTTC	CASSQDFQGDEQFF
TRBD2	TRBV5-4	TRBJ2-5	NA	TGTGCCAGCAAAGCGGGGACAGAGACCCAGTACTTC	CASKAGTETQYF
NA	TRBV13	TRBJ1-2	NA	TGTGCCAGCAGCTTATGGCAGGGGAATGGCTACACCTTC	CASSLWQGNGYTF
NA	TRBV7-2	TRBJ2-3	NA	TGTGCCAGCAGCTTAAGTGGGAGAAGCACAGATACGCAGTATTTT	CASSLSGRSTDTQYF
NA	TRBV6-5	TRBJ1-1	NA	TGTGCCAGCAGTTACGGCTCAAAGCGGACTGAAGCTTTCTTT	CASSYGSKRTEAFF
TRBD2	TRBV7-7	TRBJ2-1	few	TGTGCTAGCAGCCCGACTAGCGGGGGGGCAAATGAGCAGTTCTTC	CASSPTSGGANEQFF
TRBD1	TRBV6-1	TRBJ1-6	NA	TGTGCCAGCAGGACAGGGGGCGGGGGGAATTCACCCCTCCACTTT	CASRTGGGGNSPLHF
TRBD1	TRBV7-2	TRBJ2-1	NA	TGTGCCAGCAGCTTAGCTGGGACAGAATACAATGAGCAGTTCTTC	CASSLAGTEYNEQFF
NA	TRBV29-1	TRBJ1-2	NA	TGCAGCGTTGCCCCGGGTGGCTACACCTTC	CSVAPGGYTF
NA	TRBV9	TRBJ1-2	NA	TGTGCCAGCAGCGTCGAGACTAGGGGCTACACCTTC	CASSVETRGYTF
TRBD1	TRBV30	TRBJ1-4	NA	TGTGCCTGGAGTACGCCCGGGACAGGGTTCGAAAAACTGTTTTTT	CAWSTPGTGFEKLFF
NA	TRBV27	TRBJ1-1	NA	TGTGCCAGCAGTTTAATCCCAGGATTGAACACTGAAGCTTTCTTT	CASSLIPGLNTEAFF
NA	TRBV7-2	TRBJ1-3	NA	TGTGCCAGCAGCTCGCGGGCCAGCTCTGGAAACACCATATATTTT	CASSSRASSGNTIYF
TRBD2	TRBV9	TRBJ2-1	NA	TGTGCCAGCAGCGTAGGTGGGCTAGCGGGGTACAATGAGCAGTTCTTC	CASSVGGLAGYNEQFF
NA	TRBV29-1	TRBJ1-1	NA	TGCAGCGTTGAAGAGTTGACAGGCGGCCCAGCTTTCTTT	CSVEELTGGPAFF
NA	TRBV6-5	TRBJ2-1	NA	TGTGCCAGCAGTTACTCGATGGCGGGACCCTACAATGAGCAGTTCTTC	CASSYSMAGPYNEQFF
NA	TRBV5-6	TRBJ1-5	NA	TGTGCCAGCAGCTTGGGACAGGCCAATAATCAGCCCCAGCATTTT	CASSLGQANNQPQHF
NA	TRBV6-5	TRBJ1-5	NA	TGTGCCAGCAGAACCTCCGGGGGGGCCAATCAGCCCCAGCATTTT	CASRTSGGANQPQHF
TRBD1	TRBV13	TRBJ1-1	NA	TGTGCCAGCAGCTTATACAGGGGGGGATCGGCTTTCTTT	CASSLYRGGSAFF
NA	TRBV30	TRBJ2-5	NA	TGTGCCTGGAGTGTTGGGCTAGCGGAGACCCAGTACTTC	CAWSVGLAETQYF
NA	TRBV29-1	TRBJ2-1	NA	TGCAGCGGCGGGATTTCTTACAATGAGCAGTTCTTC	CSGGISYNEQFF
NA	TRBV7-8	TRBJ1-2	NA	TGTGCCAGCAGCCACAGAGGACAGAACTATGGCTACACCTTC	CASSHRGQNYGYTF
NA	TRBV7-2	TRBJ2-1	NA	TGTGCCAGCAGCTTAGCGAGGACTACCTCCTACAATGAGCAGTTCTTC	CASSLARTTSYNEQFF
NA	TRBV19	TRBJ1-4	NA	TGTGCCAGTAGTATCCGAGGTACAACTAATGAAAAACTGTTTTTT	CASSIRGTTNEKLFF
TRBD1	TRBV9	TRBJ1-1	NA	TGTGCCAGCAGCGGAGGGGGCCGGACTGAAGCTTTCTTT	CASSGGGRTEAFF
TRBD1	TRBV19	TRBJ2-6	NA	TGTGCCAGTAGTATGGGGACAGTCTCTGGGGCCAACGTCCTGACTTTC	CASSMGTVSGANVLTF
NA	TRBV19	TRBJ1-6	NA	TGTGCCAGTAGTACCAGGACGGACTGGAGCTCCTATAATTCACCCCTCCACTTT	CASSTRTDWSSYNSPLHF
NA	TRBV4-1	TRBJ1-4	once	TGCGCCAGCAGCCTAAGTAGGGGGAATGAAAAACTGTTTTTT	CASSLSRGNEKLFF
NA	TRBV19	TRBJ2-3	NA	TGTGCCAGTAGGGAAAGGGGTATCGCAGATACGCAGTATTTT	CASRERGIADTQYF
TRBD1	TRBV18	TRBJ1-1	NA	TGTGCCAGCTCCCTAATGGGACAGGAGAACACTGAAGCTTTCTTT	CASSLMGQENTEAFF
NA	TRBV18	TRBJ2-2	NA	TGTGCCAGCTCACCACTTAAGCCCGCAATTACCGGGGAGCTGTTTTTT	CASSPLKPAITGELFF
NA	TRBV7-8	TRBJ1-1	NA	TGTGCCAGCAGCTTGGGGGGTTACGGTGAAGCTTTCTTT	CASSLGGYGEAFF
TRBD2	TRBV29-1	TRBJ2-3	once	TGCAGCGTCGGGGGGGCACCTCTCACAGATACGCAGTATTTT	CSVGGAPLTDTQYF
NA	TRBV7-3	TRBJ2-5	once	TGTGCCAGCAGCTTAGGTCAGGGGCAAGAGACCCAGTACTTC	CASSLGQGQETQYF
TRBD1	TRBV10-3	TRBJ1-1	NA	TGTGCCATCAGTGTTGGACAGGGGCCTCACACTGAAGCTTTCTTT	CAISVGQGPHTEAFF
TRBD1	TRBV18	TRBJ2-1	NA	TGTGCCAGCTCACCGGGCCAAAGGACAGGGGTAAGGGAGACCTACAATGAGCAGTTCTTC	CASSPGQRTGVRETYNEQFF
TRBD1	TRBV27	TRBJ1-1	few	TGTGCCAGCAGTGTGTTCAGGGGGCCAAGTGAAGCTTTCTTT	CASSVFRGPSEAFF
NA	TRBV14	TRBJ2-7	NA	TGTGCCAGCAGCCACGGGTACGAGCAGTACTTC	CASSHGYEQYF
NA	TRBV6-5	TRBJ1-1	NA	TGTGCCAGCAGTTGGAACAGACTGAACACTGAAGCTTTCTTT	CASSWNRLNTEAFF